The next 10 T cell receptor beta chains were all read from a single sample in a study of shared clonotypes between healthy human individuals (dated by TCRdb to 2019 to 2021). For the CD8 naive samples, CD45RO-negative cells were positively selected for CCR7, yielding a CD45RA+CCR7+ population from which TemRA cells were excluded. Libraries were prepared through the immunoSEQ multiplex PCR assay. TCRdb carries this immuneACCESS record with in-frame sequences only. Its versions omit some clonotypes, under half of them owing to an unresolved V gene in the studies checked, with the rest unexplained. The sample table holds just over 2,000,000 clones, of which roughly 95% were seen once. The ten largest account for 0.9% to 1.3% of the sample. Material: naive CD8+ T cells sorted from blood. What the cell subset or site label conveys for this sample: CD45RA+CCR7+. The receptors stem from a man between 18 and 35 years old in good health.

The rearrangement links TRBV5-5 to TRBJ2-7; D may be TRBD1 or TRBD2 (5 bases each). The V gene's germline CDR1 is SGHKS and CDR2 YYEKEE (reference sequence). V lost 0 bases, J lost 0 bases, and 10 bases lay in between. This CDR3 region has 15 residues. The CDR3 DNA reads as TGTGCCAGCAGCTTGGCCGGGGCTTTCTCCTACGAGCAGTACTTC. It is translated as CASSLAGAFSYEQYF. Variable domain in full (rest from reference TRBV5-5 and TRBJ2-7): DAGVTQSPTHLIKTRGQQVTLRCSPISGHKSVSWYQQVLGQGPQFIFQYYEKEERGRGNFPDRFSARQFPNYSSELNVNALLLGDSALYLCASSLAGAFSYEQYFGPGTRLTVT.

V is TRBV6-1 and J is TRBJ2-7; D is unclear. This CDR3 comprises 15 residues. Germline V CDR1 and CDR2: MNHNS, SASEGT. The V end was cut by 11 bases, the J end by 5 bases, with 25 bases between. CDR3 bases: TGTGCCGTAAGAGGCCCGGGCGTAGAGGTCGACGAGCAGTACTTC. Amino acid sequence: CAVRGPGVEVDEQYF.

This chain uses TRBV13 with TRBJ2-1; D is unclear. The CDR3 is made up of 13 amino acids. Germline lookup yields CDR1 PRHDT and CDR2 FYEKMQ (reference sequence). Trimming removed 2 bases from V and 6 bases from J, with 8 bases in between. The CDR3 sequence: CASSLKGLNEQFF. For the CDR3, the DNA is TGTGCCAGCAGCTTAAAAGGGCTCAATGAGCAGTTCTTC.

The chain joins TRBV19 to TRBJ2-2; 9 nucleotides agree with TRBD1. Germline V gives CDR1 LNHDA, CDR2 SQIVND (reference sequence). The CDR3 covers 14 residues. V was pared by 6 bases and J by 7 bases, with 6 bases of the junction left unmatched. The CDR3 region has the DNA TGTGCCAGTAGCCCAGGGACAGGGATCGGGGAGCTGTTTTTT. Encoded protein: CASSPGTGIGELFF.

This rearrangement joins TRBV2 to TRBJ1-1; 8 bases fit TRBD1. CDR1 SNHLY and CDR2 FYNNEI come from the germline V gene. V lost 7 bases, J lost 7 bases, and 8 bases stayed unmatched. The CDR3 spans 13 residues. The CDR3 DNA reads as TGTGCCAGCAAAGGACAGGGTAATAGTGAAGCTTTCTTT. It yields the protein CASKGQGNSEAFF.

The V gene is TRBV7-9, the J gene TRBJ1-1, with a possible D match to TRBD1 (5 bases). Germline V gene sequence: CDR1 SEHNR, CDR2 FQNEAQ (reference sequence). The CDR3 runs to 16 residues. The V end was cut by 8 bases, the J end by 0 bases, with 19 bases between. CDR3 nucleotide sequence: TGTGCCAGCTTGGTGGGTGGGGGATTCATGAACACTGAAGCTTTCTTT. This codes for CASLVGGGFMNTEAFF.

This chain joins TRBV5-1 and TRBJ1-6; no firm D call. Trimming cost V 2 bases and J 7 bases, with 7 bases left between them. The CDR3 is 13 residues long. CDR1 and CDR2 (germline): SGHRS, YFSETQ. The CDR3 DNA reads TGCGCCAGCAGCTTTGGGTGGAATTCACCCCTCCACTTT. It codes for CASSFGWNSPLHF.

The V gene is TRBV27, the J gene TRBJ1-4; D ambiguous. Trimming took 4 bases from V and 7 from J, leaving 22 bases between them. Germline V lookup: CDR1 MNHEY, CDR2 SMNVEV (reference sequence). This CDR3 contains 17 residues. CDR3 DNA: TGTGCCAGCAGTTCAACCCGGACGGAGCGAGTGGGTGAAAAACTGTTTTTT. Its protein product is CASSSTRTERVGEKLFF.

V and J are TRBV27 and TRBJ1-5, with D unresolved. V was trimmed by 6 bases and J by 0 bases, leaving 12 bases between them. The CDR3 sequence is 15 residues long. CDR1 MNHEY and CDR2 SMNVEV come from the germline V gene (reference sequence). CDR3 protein: CASSLNGYSNQPQHF. The DNA of the CDR3 is TGTGCCAGCAGCCTAAATGGCTATAGCAATCAGCCCCAGCATTTT.

This rearrangement joins TRBV4-3 to TRBJ2-7, with 9 bases aligning to TRBD2. V was clipped by 1 base and J by 4 bases; unmatched bases: 8. The CDR3 contains 16 residues. In germline, CDR1 is LGHNA, CDR2 YSLEER. The CDR3 region is CASSQGRGLARYEQYF. The CDR3 coding sequence is TGCGCCAGCAGCCAAGGGAGGGGACTAGCCAGATACGAGCAGTACTTC.